The present T cell receptor (beta chain) was sequenced within a study of control samples from healthy donors and cancer patients. Produced via immunoSEQ multiplex PCR; TCRdb's table is partial and in-frame only. The data hold roughly 98,000 clones, with over 85% observed a single time. Germline V lookup: CDR1 SGDLS, CDR2 YYNGEE. Trimming removed 0 bases at V and 0 bases at J, with 8 bases between. The CDR3 has 15 residues. Input material: blood. V usage is TRBV9 and J usage is TRBJ2-3; either TRBD1 or TRBD2 may fit D (5 bases each). The TCR originated in a man between 18 and 29 years old in good health. The CDR3 DNA follows: TGTGCCAGCAGCGTAGGGGGGATTAGCACAGATACGCAGTATTTT. It is translated as CASSVGGISTDTQYF.